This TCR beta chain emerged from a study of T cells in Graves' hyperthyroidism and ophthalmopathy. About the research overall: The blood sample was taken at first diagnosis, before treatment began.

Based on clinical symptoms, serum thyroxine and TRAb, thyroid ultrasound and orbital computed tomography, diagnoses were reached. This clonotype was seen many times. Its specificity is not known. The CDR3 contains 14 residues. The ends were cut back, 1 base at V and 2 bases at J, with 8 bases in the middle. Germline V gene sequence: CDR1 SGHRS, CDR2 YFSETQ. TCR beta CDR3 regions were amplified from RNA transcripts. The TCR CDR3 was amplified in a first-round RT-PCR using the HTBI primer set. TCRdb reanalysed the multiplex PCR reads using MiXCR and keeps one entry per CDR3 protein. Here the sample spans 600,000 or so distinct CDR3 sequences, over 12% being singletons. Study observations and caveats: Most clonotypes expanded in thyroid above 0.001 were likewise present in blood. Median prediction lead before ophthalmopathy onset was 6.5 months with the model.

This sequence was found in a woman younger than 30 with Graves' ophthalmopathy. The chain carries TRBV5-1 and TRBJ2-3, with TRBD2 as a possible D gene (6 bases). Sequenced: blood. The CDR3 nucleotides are TGCGCCAGCAGCTTGCGGGAGAACACAGATACGCAGTATTTT. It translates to CASSLRENTDTQYF.